This T cell receptor (beta chain) came from a study of blood T cell repertoires in COVID-19. Study-level background: Sites in the United States, Italy and Spain provided acute and convalescent COVID-19 samples. Sources were T cells, B-cell-depleted T cells, or PBMCs; the material itself was cDNA or gDNA.

Authors' analysis steps: Estimates of nucleated cell counts were drawn from the amplification of reference gene primers. Generated by immunoSEQ multiplex PCR, the TCRdb table keeps only in-frame clones and is missing some. That table is the source of V, J and clone size, and D and trimming were worked out from the DNA. Among approximately 140,000 clones listed, approximately 84% were seen once. Germline CDR1 and CDR2: SQVTM and ANQGSEA. V was cut by 5 bases and J by 1 base, with 11 bases left in between. This CDR3 comprises 13 residues. Material: peripheral blood. The receptor's source is a woman aged 80 or over in a cohort sampled during active or convalescent COVID-19. The chain employs TRBV29-1 and TRBJ2-5, with D perhaps matching TRBD1 (6 bases). CDR3 sequence: CSVLDRTQETQYF. DNA of the CDR3: TGCAGCGTTCTCGACAGGACCCAAGAGACCCAGTACTTC.